This T cell receptor (beta chain) originates from a study of human T cells and chemical hapten exposure. About the study: The cohort included alopecia areata under or over 50% scalp, totalis and universalis. There were per-sample TCR yield variations, arising mainly from small pooled library volume differences.

TCRdb fed the RACE reads into MiXCR, producing one record per CDR3 protein. The repertoire includes around 190,000 distinct CDR3 sequences, more than 20% of them detected once, and approximately 6.7% sits in the top ten. The CDR3 is 15 residues long. V lost 4 bases to trimming and J lost 7 bases; unmatched junction nucleotides: 6. Germline CDR1 is SNHLY and CDR2 is FYNNEI. Time point in this sample: patch test 1, 2 weeks after DPC sensitization. Treatment defined: therapeutic diphenylcyclopropenone sensitization with weekly scalp DPC. Patch tests were applied only after blood draws. The rearrangement links TRBV2 to TRBJ1-5, with 11 bases aligning to TRBD1. This TCR came from a woman aged 45-65 years with alopecia areata. Some clones in this sample may be carry-over from other donors' samples. The sample was whole blood, taken in connection with sensitization to the hapten diphenylcyclopropenone (DPC). CDR3 in DNA: TGTGCCAGCAGTGCCGGGACAGGGGGATTGCAGCCCCAGCATTTT. Translation gives CASSAGTGGLQPQHF.